This T cell receptor beta chain appears in the sequencing data of a study of control samples from healthy donors and cancer patients. The CDR3 sequence is 16 residues long. V gave up 0 bases and J gave up 2 bases, with 14 bases separating them. CDR1 and CDR2 from the germline V gene are MNHNS and SASEGT. Repertoires were generated with immunoSEQ multiplex PCR, while TCRdb's copy carries only in-frame clones and drops some. The repertoire holds 100,000 to 150,000 clones, more than 70% seen once, with roughly 3.2% in the top ten. The sequence was obtained from a man aged 45-65 years in good health. V gene TRBV6-1 combines with J gene TRBJ2-7; D possibly uses TRBD1 or TRBD2 (5 bases each). Sequenced input: blood. In nucleotides, the CDR3 is TGTGCCAGCAGTGAAGCAGTCCGACCGGGACCCTACGAGCAGTACTTC. This codes for CASSEAVRPGPYEQYF.